A selection of T cell receptor beta chains follows, all from one sample in a study of cytomegalovirus exposure and HLA in healthy donors. Using immunoSEQ multiplex PCR, the repertoire was profiled, and TCRdb retains in-frame clones only, with some absent. The sample has about 90,000 clones; approximately 66% are singletons. Specimen: PBMCs. Receptor source: a man aged 25-45 years in good health and CMV-seronegative. Each CDR3 is given with its conserved first and last residue. The D gene is left open where the match is weak. Clone size is shown for a subset of rows, as once, few, many or a class of expanded clone.

len: 16
abundance: .
d_gene: TRBD2
j_gene: TRBJ2-1
v_gene: TRBV11-2
CDR3aa: CASSLVERGGYNEQFF
CDR3nt: TGTGCCAGCAGCTTAGTCGAGCGGGGGGGATACAATGAGCAGTTCTTC

len: 16
abundance: .
d_gene: TRBD1
j_gene: TRBJ2-5
v_gene: TRBV5-1
CDR3aa: CASSPWGQGGLETQYF
CDR3nt: TGCGCCAGCAGCCCCTGGGGACAGGGTGGGTTAGAGACCCAGTACTTC

len: 13
abundance: .
d_gene: TRBD1
j_gene: TRBJ1-2
v_gene: TRBV6-1
CDR3aa: CASSEGGDRDYTF
CDR3nt: TGTGCCAGCAGTGAAGGGGGGGACAGGGACTACACCTTC

len: 15
abundance: .
d_gene: .
j_gene: TRBJ2-5
v_gene: TRBV7-3
CDR3aa: CASSLTAGQQETQYF
CDR3nt: TGTGCCAGCAGCTTAACGGCAGGTCAGCAAGAGACCCAGTACTTC

len: 17
abundance: .
d_gene: TRBD1
j_gene: TRBJ2-7
v_gene: TRBV19
CDR3aa: CASSSLGQGPFNDEQYF
CDR3nt: TGTGCCAGTAGTAGTCTGGGACAGGGCCCCTTCAACGACGAGCAGTACTTC

len: 14
abundance: few
d_gene: TRBD1
j_gene: TRBJ2-2
v_gene: TRBV15
CDR3aa: CATDRGPNTGELFF
CDR3nt: TGTGCCACCGACAGGGGGCCCAACACCGGGGAGCTGTTTTTT

len: 16
abundance: medium-sized
d_gene: TRBD2
j_gene: TRBJ2-7
v_gene: TRBV4-1
CDR3aa: CASSQFSLAASYEQYF
CDR3nt: TGCGCCAGCAGCCAATTCTCCCTAGCGGCGTCCTACGAGCAGTACTTC

len: 15
abundance: .
d_gene: TRBD1
j_gene: TRBJ1-2
v_gene: TRBV27
CDR3aa: CASSLSTGVSYGYTF
CDR3nt: TGTGCCAGCAGTTTATCGACAGGGGTTTCCTATGGCTACACCTTC

len: 16
abundance: .
d_gene: .
j_gene: TRBJ1-3
v_gene: TRBV10-3
CDR3aa: CAISESEFLSGNTIYF
CDR3nt: TGTGCCATCAGTGAGTCTGAGTTCCTCTCTGGAAACACCATATATTTT

len: 12
abundance: .
d_gene: .
j_gene: TRBJ2-7
v_gene: TRBV10-1
CDR3aa: CASSPQGNEQYF
CDR3nt: TGCGCCAGCAGTCCGCAGGGGAACGAGCAGTACTTC

len: 13
abundance: .
d_gene: TRBD1
j_gene: TRBJ1-1
v_gene: TRBV18
CDR3aa: CASSPGQGTEAFF
CDR3nt: TGTGCCAGCTCACCCGGACAGGGCACTGAAGCTTTCTTT

len: 16
abundance: .
d_gene: TRBD2
j_gene: TRBJ2-3
v_gene: TRBV4-2
CDR3aa: CASSPRLADYTDTQYF
CDR3nt: TGTGCCAGCAGCCCAAGACTAGCGGACTACACAGATACGCAGTATTTT

len: 14
abundance: .
d_gene: TRBD1
j_gene: TRBJ1-2
v_gene: TRBV14
CDR3aa: CASSANRGHYGYTF
CDR3nt: TGTGCCAGCAGCGCGAACAGGGGGCACTATGGCTACACCTTC

len: 19
abundance: .
d_gene: .
j_gene: TRBJ1-2
v_gene: TRBV21-1
CDR3aa: CASSEGVGDGNNSNYGYTF
CDR3nt: .

len: 15
abundance: .
d_gene: TRBD1
j_gene: TRBJ1-1
v_gene: TRBV9
CDR3aa: CASSIVQGVNTEAFF
CDR3nt: TGTGCCAGCAGCATCGTACAGGGGGTGAACACTGAAGCTTTCTTT

len: 12
abundance: .
d_gene: TRBD1
j_gene: TRBJ1-2
v_gene: TRBV6-5
CDR3aa: CASRDSNYGYTF
CDR3nt: TGTGCCAGCCGGGACAGTAACTATGGCTACACCTTC

len: 17
abundance: .
d_gene: TRBD1
j_gene: TRBJ2-1
v_gene: TRBV4-1
CDR3aa: CASSQTRTGGFNHEQFF
CDR3nt: TGCGCCAGCAGCCAAACTAGGACAGGGGGCTTTAATCATGAGCAGTTCTTC

len: 14
abundance: .
d_gene: .
j_gene: TRBJ2-1
v_gene: TRBV19
CDR3aa: CASSPSAGINEQFF
CDR3nt: TGTGCCAGTAGTCCCTCTGCAGGGATCAATGAGCAGTTCTTC

len: 16
abundance: .
d_gene: TRBD1
j_gene: TRBJ1-4
v_gene: TRBV9
CDR3aa: CASSAPRTGTNEKLFF
CDR3nt: TGTGCCAGCAGCGCCCCACGGACAGGTACTAATGAAAAACTGTTTTTT

len: 14
abundance: .
d_gene: .
j_gene: TRBJ1-4
v_gene: TRBV27
CDR3aa: CASGWTATNEKLFF
CDR3nt: TGTGCCAGCGGCTGGACAGCAACTAATGAAAAACTGTTTTTT

len: 15
abundance: few
d_gene: .
j_gene: TRBJ2-1
v_gene: TRBV5-1
CDR3aa: CASSLLAGMVNEQFF
CDR3nt: TGCGCCAGCAGCTTGCTGGCGGGGATGGTCAATGAGCAGTTCTTC

len: 15
abundance: .
d_gene: .
j_gene: TRBJ1-5
v_gene: TRBV5-8
CDR3aa: CASSPGHLSNQPQHF
CDR3nt: TGTGCCAGCAGCCCGGGACACCTAAGCAATCAGCCCCAGCATTTT

len: 15
abundance: .
d_gene: TRBD1
j_gene: TRBJ1-2
v_gene: TRBV18
CDR3aa: CASSPGTGSDYGYTF
CDR3nt: TGTGCCAGCTCACCCGGGACAGGGTCGGACTATGGCTACACCTTC

len: 15
abundance: .
d_gene: .
j_gene: TRBJ1-1
v_gene: TRBV5-1
CDR3aa: CASSLEAGWDTEAFF
CDR3nt: TGCGCCAGCAGCTTGGAGGCAGGGTGGGACACTGAAGCTTTCTTT

len: 12
abundance: .
d_gene: .
j_gene: TRBJ2-7
v_gene: TRBV19
CDR3aa: CASSKQGYEQYF
CDR3nt: TGTGCCAGTAGTAAACAGGGTTACGAGCAGTACTTC

len: 16
abundance: .
d_gene: .
j_gene: TRBJ1-1
v_gene: TRBV6-5
CDR3aa: CASSYSYSYMNTEAFF
CDR3nt: TGTGCCAGCAGTTACTCGTACAGTTACATGAACACTGAAGCTTTCTTT

len: 15
abundance: .
d_gene: TRBD1
j_gene: TRBJ2-3
v_gene: TRBV7-9
CDR3aa: CASSTGQVPPDTQYF
CDR3nt: TGTGCCAGCAGTACCGGACAGGTCCCTCCAGATACGCAGTATTTT

len: 12
abundance: .
d_gene: .
j_gene: TRBJ2-3
v_gene: TRBV27
CDR3aa: CASSPHTDTQYF
CDR3nt: TGTGCCAGCAGTCCACACACAGATACGCAGTATTTT

len: 15
abundance: .
d_gene: TRBD1
j_gene: TRBJ1-1
v_gene: TRBV27
CDR3aa: CASGIQGAVNTEAFF
CDR3nt: TGTGCCAGCGGAATACAGGGGGCGGTGAACACTGAAGCTTTCTTT

len: 18
abundance: few
d_gene: TRBD2
j_gene: TRBJ2-1
v_gene: TRBV18
CDR3aa: CASSLVLAGSSSYNEQFF
CDR3nt: TGTGCCAGCTCACTAGTTCTAGCGGGTTCCTCCTCCTACAATGAGCAGTTCTTC

len: 16
abundance: .
d_gene: TRBD1
j_gene: TRBJ2-7
v_gene: TRBV6-6
CDR3aa: CASSYPIRQGNYEQYF
CDR3nt: TGTGCCAGCAGTTACCCGATCCGACAGGGGAACTACGAGCAGTACTTC

len: 12
abundance: .
d_gene: .
j_gene: TRBJ2-7
v_gene: TRBV7-9
CDR3aa: CSSSHSIDEQYF
CDR3nt: TGTTCCAGCAGCCATAGTATTGACGAGCAGTACTTC

len: 16
abundance: .
d_gene: .
j_gene: TRBJ2-5
v_gene: TRBV2
CDR3aa: CASSSRAGQMEETQYF
CDR3nt: TGTGCCAGCAGTTCCCGGGCGGGACAGATGGAAGAGACCCAGTACTTC

len: 14
abundance: few
d_gene: TRBD1
j_gene: TRBJ2-7
v_gene: TRBV7-6
CDR3aa: CASSSRTGMREQYF
CDR3nt: TGTGCCAGCAGCTCTAGGACAGGGATGCGCGAGCAGTACTTC

len: 15
abundance: .
d_gene: TRBD1
j_gene: TRBJ1-2
v_gene: TRBV25-1
CDR3aa: CASSDTGQGVTGYTF
CDR3nt: TGTGCCAGCAGTGACACCGGACAGGGGGTAACGGGCTACACCTTC

len: 16
abundance: .
d_gene: TRBD1
j_gene: TRBJ1-1
v_gene: TRBV5-5
CDR3aa: CASSLSPTGFDTEAFF
CDR3nt: TGTGCCAGCAGCTTGTCACCGACAGGGTTCGACACTGAAGCTTTCTTT

len: 16
abundance: .
d_gene: TRBD2
j_gene: TRBJ2-4
v_gene: TRBV7-9
CDR3aa: CASSSLAGASQNIQYF
CDR3nt: TGTGCCAGCAGCTCACTAGCGGGGGCGTCTCAAAACATTCAGTACTTC

len: 14
abundance: few
d_gene: TRBD2
j_gene: TRBJ2-7
v_gene: TRBV5-4
CDR3aa: CASSLGSGRDEQYF
CDR3nt: TGTGCCAGCAGCCTGGGCAGCGGGAGGGATGAGCAGTACTTC

len: 15
abundance: .
d_gene: .
j_gene: TRBJ2-5
v_gene: TRBV7-9
CDR3aa: CASSLAETAKETQYF
CDR3nt: TGTGCCAGCAGCTTAGCGGAAACAGCTAAAGAGACCCAGTACTTC

len: 14
abundance: .
d_gene: TRBD2
j_gene: TRBJ2-3
v_gene: TRBV7-9
CDR3aa: CASPLAGVTDTQYF
CDR3nt: TGTGCCAGCCCCCTAGCGGGAGTGACAGATACGCAGTATTTT

len: 14
abundance: .
d_gene: TRBD1
j_gene: TRBJ1-5
v_gene: TRBV27
CDR3aa: CASSIGTGSQPQHF
CDR3nt: TGTGCCAGCAGTATCGGGACAGGGAGTCAGCCCCAGCATTTT

len: 15
abundance: .
d_gene: .
j_gene: TRBJ2-4
v_gene: TRBV4-3
CDR3aa: CASSQDRGQKNIQYF
CDR3nt: TGCGCCAGCAGCCAAGACCGAGGACAGAAAAACATTCAGTACTTC